The 30 T cell receptor beta chains below were found in one sample sequenced in a study of blood T cell repertoires in COVID-19. Only in-frame clones appear in the TCRdb table, and some are missing; sequencing was by immunoSEQ multiplex PCR. The table lists approximately 440,000 clones, approximately 90% of them singletons, with 10% to 15% in the top ten. Source material: peripheral blood. These receptors were collected from a woman aged 50 to 60 with COVID-19, enrolled during active disease.

This clone was found once. Other nucleotide sequences in the sample specify the same CDR3. CDR3 residues: CASSLTGGANVLTF. The CDR3 bases are TGTGCCAGCAGCCTCACGGGAGGGGCCAACGTCCTGACTTTC. This chain uses TRBV7-3 with TRBJ2-6, with TRBD2 as a possible D gene (5 bases). CDR1 and CDR2 (germline): SGHTA, FQGTGA. The CDR3 has 14 amino acids. The V end was cut by 5 bases, the J end by 4 bases, with 9 bases between.

V is TRBV19 and J is TRBJ2-2, with D maybe TRBD1 (6 bases). With 7 bases removed from V and 8 bases from J, the gap between germline ends came to 14 bases. Germline V gene lookup returns CDR1 LNHDA and CDR2 SQIVND (reference sequence). CDR3 length: 13 residues. The CDR3 reads CASTPLRGGELFF. For the CDR3, the DNA is TGTGCCAGTACCCCGTTGAGGGGGGGGGAGCTGTTTTTT.

V gene TRBV6-1 combines with J gene TRBJ1-6; 9 nucleotides align to TRBD1. The germline V gene encodes CDR1 MNHNS and CDR2 SASEGT. J was trimmed by 8 bases and V by 2 bases; bases with no gene match: 4. The CDR3 runs 15 residues. The CDR3 region has the DNA TGTGCCAGCAGTGAAAGGGACAGGGTCGATTCACCCCTCCACTTT. This encodes CASSERDRVDSPLHF.

The chain links TRBV6-5 to TRBJ2-5; perhaps TRBD1 as D (6 bases). Germline-derived CDR1 and CDR2 are MNHEY and SVGAGI. Trimming took 5 bases from V and 5 from J, leaving 18 bases between them. The CDR3 loop spans 15 amino acids. CDR3 nucleotide sequence: TGTGCCAGCAGTCTGGGACATTCAAGGAGGGAGACCCAGTACTTC. This sequence encodes CASSLGHSRRETQYF.

The rearrangement uses TRBV3-1 (or the pseudogene TRBV3-2) and TRBJ1-1; D is unresolved. Germline-derived CDR1 and CDR2 are LGHDT and YNNKEL (reference sequence). The V gene lost 1 base and the J gene lost 4 bases, with 13 bases spanning the gap. CDR3 length: 15 residues. CDR3 in amino acids: CASSQGRLFSTEAFF. The CDR3 bases are TGTGCCAGCAGCCAAGGGCGGCTGTTTAGCACTGAAGCTTTCTTT.

The chain links TRBV27 to TRBJ1-6, with a possible D match to TRBD1 (5 bases). Trimming shortened V by 2 bases and J by 12 bases, and 14 bases separated the two germline ends. CDR1 is MNHEY and CDR2 is SMNVEV in the germline V gene (reference sequence). This CDR3 spans 14 amino acids. The CDR3 DNA sequence: TGTGCCAGCAGTTTAGGCCAAGGGGTATTACCCCTCCACTTT. Translation: CASSLGQGVLPLHF.

The table lists this clone with a few counts. The rearrangement links TRBV7-9 to TRBJ1-5; D call uncertain. CDR1 and CDR2 (germline): SEHNR, FQNEAQ (reference sequence). The CDR3 is made up of 12 amino acids. V lost 5 bases, J lost 3 bases, and 5 bases lay in between. CDR3 amino acids: CASSPLNQPQHF. Written as DNA, the CDR3 is TGTGCCAGCAGCCCCCTCAATCAGCCCCAGCATTTT.

This chain links TRBV19 with TRBJ2-1; TRBD1 agrees at 10 bases. Germline loops: CDR1 LNHDA, CDR2 SQIVND (reference sequence). There are 13 residues in the CDR3. With V trimmed by 10 bases and J by 13 bases, 13 bases remained unmatched. Here the CDR3 reads CATSRDRGGRQFF. CDR3 sequence (DNA): TGTGCCACGTCCCGGGACAGGGGTGGTCGACAGTTCTTC.

The J gene is TRBJ1-1, the V gene TRBV18; the match to TRBD1 covers 7 bases. V gave up 6 bases and J gave up 8 bases; unmatched junction bases: 15. Germline V CDR1 and CDR2: KGHSH, LQKENI. This CDR3 is 15 amino acids long. The CDR3 nucleotides read TGTGCCAGCTCCCACGGGTCGACCGGGACAGAGGAAGCTTTCTTT. It encodes CASSHGSTGTEEAFF.

This clone is a singleton in its sample. The J gene is TRBJ1-2, the V gene TRBV30, with TRBD1 matching over 10 bases. This CDR3 is built from 17 residues. Germline trimming cut 2 bases from V and 8 bases from J; bases unmatched to any gene: 17. CDR1 and CDR2 (germline): GTSNPN, SVGIG (reference sequence). The CDR3 spells CAWSTYGGDRGVRGYTF. DNA for the CDR3: TGTGCCTGGAGTACCTATGGAGGGGACAGGGGCGTAAGAGGCTACACCTTC. Full variable domain (remainder filled in from reference TRBV30 and TRBJ1-2): SQTIHQWPATLVQPVGSPLSLECTVEGTSNPNLYWYRQAAGRGLQLLFYSVGIGQISSEVPQNLSASRPQDRQFILSSKKLLLSDSGFYLCAWSTYGGDRGVRGYTFGSGTRLTVV.

V is TRBV24-1 and J is TRBJ2-5; the match to TRBD2 covers 7 bases. This CDR3 region has 12 residues. After removal of 5 bases from V and 4 bases from J, the junction contained 0 bases not matched to a gene. Looked up from germline, CDR1 is KGHDR and CDR2 is SFDVKD. The CDR3 here is CATSGGGETQYF. CDR3 sequence (DNA): TGTGCCACCAGTGGGGGGGGAGAGACCCAGTACTTC.

The V gene is TRBV18, the J gene TRBJ1-1; D remains ambiguous. The length of the CDR3 is 15 residues. V was shortened by 0 bases and J by 1 base, with 9 bases between the two germline ends. Per the germline V gene, CDR1 is KGHSH and CDR2 is LQKENI. DNA of the CDR3: TGTGCCAGCTCACCACCGGCAGTCCAGAACACTGAAGCTTTCTTT. This sequence encodes CASSPPAVQNTEAFF. The complete variable domain, with remaining parts taken from reference TRBV18 and TRBJ1-1, reads NAGVMQNPRHLVRRRGQEARLRCSPMKGHSHVYWYRQLPEEGLKFMVYLQKENIIDESGMPKERFSAEFPKEGPSILRIQQVVRGDSAAYFCASSPPAVQNTEAFFGQGTRLTVV.

The rearrangement links TRBV5-1 to TRBJ1-2; D possibly corresponds to TRBD1 (6 bases). Germline CDR1 SGHRS, CDR2 YFSETQ. This CDR3 is 13 amino acids long. Deletions cut 0 bases from V and 8 bases from J, with 11 bases between. This chain's CDR3 is CASSLEAGVGYTF. The DNA for the CDR3 is TGCGCCAGCAGCTTGGAGGCAGGGGTAGGCTACACCTTC.

The J gene is TRBJ1-2, the V gene TRBV7-8, with D possibly being TRBD1 (6 bases). Per germline, CDR1 SGHVS and CDR2 FQNEAQ. The CDR3 runs to 17 residues. The V gene lost 0 bases and the J gene lost 0 bases, with 14 bases spanning the gap. The CDR3, as DNA: TGTGCCAGCAGCTTAGCTCCTACAGGGTACTCTAACTATGGCTACACCTTC. Protein: CASSLAPTGYSNYGYTF.

The V and J genes are TRBV11-2 and TRBJ1-2, with TRBD1 identical over 8 bases. The V segment lost 5 bases and the J segment 5 bases; nucleotides outside the gene matches: 4. Per the germline V gene, CDR1 is SGHAT and CDR2 is FQNNGV. The CDR3 covers 13 residues. The CDR3 is CASSPGGSYGYTF. CDR3 sequence (DNA): TGTGCCAGCAGCCCAGGGGGCAGTTATGGCTACACCTTC. Full variable domain (rest looked up from reference TRBV11-2 and TRBJ1-2): EAGVAQSPRYKIIEKRQSVAFWCNPISGHATLYWYQQILGQGPKLLIQFQNNGVVDDSQLPKDRFSAERLKGVDSTLKIQPAKLEDSAVYLCASSPGGSYGYTFGSGTRLTVV.

The chain employs TRBV9 and TRBJ2-2; maybe TRBD2 (5 bases). This CDR3 has 14 residues. The V end lost 6 bases, the J end lost 5 bases, and 14 bases lay between the germline ends. Germline V gives CDR1 SGDLS, CDR2 YYNGEE. CDR3 in amino acids: CASNELGATGELFF. The DNA of the CDR3 is TGTGCCAGCAACGAACTAGGAGCAACCGGGGAGCTGTTTTTT.

The chain is built from TRBV5-1 and TRBJ2-3; D possibly corresponds to TRBD2 (5 bases). CDR3 length equals 15 residues. Germline V gene lookup returns CDR1 SGHRS and CDR2 YFSETQ. V gave up 3 bases and J gave up 1 base, with 12 bases separating them. CDR3 DNA sequence: TGCGCCAGCAGCTCCCTTTCGCGGGGCACAGATACGCAGTATTTT. Its translation is CASSSLSRGTDTQYF.

The rearrangement links TRBV24-1 to TRBJ2-1; 12 nucleotides line up with TRBD1. Germline lookup yields CDR1 KGHDR and CDR2 SFDVKD. V trimming: 4 bases; J trimming: 0 bases; junction bases outside the gene matches: 3. The CDR3 loop spans 17 amino acids. The CDR3 sequence: CATSDRDRGHSYNEQFF. In DNA, the CDR3 is TGTGCCACCAGTGACCGGGACAGGGGGCACTCCTACAATGAGCAGTTCTTC.

The V gene is TRBV19, the J gene TRBJ1-2, with TRBD1 matching 7 bases. The CDR3 has 15 amino acids. The V gene's germline CDR1 is LNHDA and CDR2 SQIVND (reference sequence). V lost 5 bases, J lost 4 bases, and 10 bases stayed unmatched. The CDR3 nucleotides read TGTGCCAGTAGTGCTACCGGGACAGCTTTCTATGGCTACACCTTC. This encodes CASSATGTAFYGYTF.

This chain uses TRBV6-2 or TRBV6-3 with TRBJ2-2; weak D call: TRBD1 (5 bases). The V and J ends lost 2 bases and 6 bases respectively, with 13 bases between them. The germline CDR1 and CDR2 sequences are MNHEY and SVGEGT. The CDR3 sequence is 15 residues long. The CDR3 sequence is CASSYKAGLPGELFF. In DNA form, the CDR3 reads TGTGCCAGCAGTTACAAGGCAGGGCTCCCCGGGGAGCTGTTTTTT.

The chain combines TRBV30 with TRBJ2-2; D is possibly TRBD1 (5 bases). In germline, CDR1 is GTSNPN, CDR2 SVGIG (reference sequence). This CDR3 is built from 14 residues. Trimming pared 0 bases from V and 7 bases from J, leaving 12 bases between. The CDR3 sequence: CAWSVRRVGGELFF. In DNA form, the CDR3 reads TGTGCCTGGAGTGTGCGCAGGGTGGGCGGGGAGCTGTTTTTT.

The genes are TRBV19 and TRBJ1-6; D is ambiguous. Trimming cost V 7 bases and J 0 bases, with 10 bases left between them. The CDR3 spans 15 residues. In germline, CDR1 is LNHDA, CDR2 SQIVND (reference sequence). This chain's CDR3 is CASTAGSSYNSPLHF. CDR3 DNA sequence: TGTGCCAGTACGGCGGGGAGCTCCTATAATTCACCCCTCCACTTT.

This chain connects TRBV3-1 (or the pseudogene TRBV3-2) to TRBJ2-3; maybe TRBD2 (6 bases). V lost 0 bases to trimming and J lost 2 bases, with 15 bases between them. The germline CDR1 and CDR2 sequences are LGHDT and YNNKEL (reference sequence). CDR3 size: 17 residues. In DNA, the CDR3 is TGTGCCAGCAGCCAAGATGGAGAACGGGGGTACACAGATACGCAGTATTTT. It yields the protein CASSQDGERGYTDTQYF.

This clone was detected once. The genes are TRBV19 and TRBJ1-2, with a possible D match to TRBD1 (5 bases). The CDR3 covers 16 residues. The germline V gene has CDR1 LNHDA and CDR2 SQIVND (reference sequence). The V end lost 7 bases, the J end lost 5 bases, and 23 bases lay between the germline ends. As DNA, the CDR3 is TGTGCCAGTACACCGGGACCGGGACTTCCTCTTTATGGCTACACCTTC. Its translation: CASTPGPGLPLYGYTF.

This clone was seen once. The chain is built from TRBV6-5 and TRBJ2-7; possible D gene TRBD1, 6 bases. The germline V and J ends were trimmed by 2 bases and 4 bases, with 12 bases remaining between them. From germline, CDR1 is MNHEY and CDR2 SVGAGI. This CDR3 is 14 amino acids long. The CDR3 DNA reads as TGTGCCAGCAGTTACGCGTGGACAGATTACGAGCAGTACTTC. Translating it yields CASSYAWTDYEQYF.

This sequence joins TRBV2 and TRBJ1-5; maybe TRBD1 (5 bases). The CDR3 extends over 14 amino acids. V lost 2 bases and J lost 10, with 15 bases in between. Germline lookup yields CDR1 SNHLY and CDR2 FYNNEI. CDR3 in DNA: TGTGCCAGCAGTGAAATGGGGGGTGTTTACCCCCAGCATTTT. The encoded protein is CASSEMGGVYPQHF.

The chain recombines TRBV11-2 with TRBJ1-2, with 7 nucleotides matching TRBD1. Germline V gene sequence: CDR1 SGHAT, CDR2 FQNNGV. The CDR3 has 13 residues. The ends lost 4 bases at V and 7 bases at J; junction bases unmatched: 6. In DNA form, the CDR3 reads TGTGCCAGCAGCTCCCACAGGGGAGGTGGCTACACCTTC. Its translation: CASSSHRGGGYTF.

The CDR3 region is CAWSSGITEGYTF. In nucleotides, the CDR3 is TGTGCCTGGAGTTCCGGGATCACCGAGGGCTACACCTTC. The J gene is TRBJ1-2, the V gene TRBV30; D is unclear. This CDR3 spans 13 amino acids. The germline CDR1 and CDR2 sequences are GTSNPN and SVGIG (reference sequence). V was cut by 2 bases and J by 8 bases, with 15 bases left in between.

The chain employs TRBV28 and TRBJ1-1; D is perhaps TRBD1 (5 bases). The V end lost 3 bases, the J end lost 1 base, and 9 bases lay between the germline ends. Per germline, CDR1 MDHEN and CDR2 SYDVKM. The CDR3 is made up of 14 amino acids. For the CDR3, the DNA is TGTGCCAGCAGTTTGGGGCGGAAGAACACTGAAGCTTTCTTT. Its protein is CASSLGRKNTEAFF. Full variable domain (outside the CDR3, taken from reference TRBV28 and TRBJ1-1): DVKVTQSSRYLVKRTGEKVFLECVQDMDHENMFWYRQDPGLGLRLIYFSYDVKMKEKGDIPEGYSVSREKKERFSLILESASTNQTSMYLCASSLGRKNTEAFFGQGTRLTVV.

The table lists this clone with a count of one. This sample includes further DNA sequences coding for the same CDR3. This chain uses TRBV24-1 with TRBJ2-1, with D perhaps TRBD1 (6 bases). V was clipped by 9 bases and J by 2 bases, with 16 bases between them. Germline CDR1 reads KGHDR; CDR2 reads SFDVKD. The CDR3 is 15 amino acids. The CDR3 loop reads CATAKGGGTYNEQFF. The DNA of the CDR3 is TGTGCCACCGCCAAGGGTGGGGGCACCTACAATGAGCAGTTCTTC.